This TCR beta chain was recovered during a study of cytomegalovirus exposure and HLA in healthy donors. Points from the study as a whole: Associated with cytomegalovirus, according to the listing, were around 160 TCR beta chains.

Clones were sequenced by immunoSEQ multiplex PCR, and TCRdb holds only the in-frame ones, with some missing. The sample lists 80,000 to 90,000 clones; approximately 96% were seen once. On this clone itself: Its antigen is currently unknown.

Germline loops: CDR1 SGHTS, CDR2 YDEGEE. V was shortened by 4 bases and J by 7 bases, with 10 bases between the two germline ends. The CDR3 runs 12 residues. The clonotype was recovered from a man between 18 and 29 years old in good health and CMV-seronegative. Sequencing input: PBMCs. This chain joins TRBV5-8 and TRBJ2-3; D not certain. CDR3 bases: TGTGCCAGCAGCGCATCAGTAAATACGCAGTATTTT. Amino acids: CASSASVNTQYF.